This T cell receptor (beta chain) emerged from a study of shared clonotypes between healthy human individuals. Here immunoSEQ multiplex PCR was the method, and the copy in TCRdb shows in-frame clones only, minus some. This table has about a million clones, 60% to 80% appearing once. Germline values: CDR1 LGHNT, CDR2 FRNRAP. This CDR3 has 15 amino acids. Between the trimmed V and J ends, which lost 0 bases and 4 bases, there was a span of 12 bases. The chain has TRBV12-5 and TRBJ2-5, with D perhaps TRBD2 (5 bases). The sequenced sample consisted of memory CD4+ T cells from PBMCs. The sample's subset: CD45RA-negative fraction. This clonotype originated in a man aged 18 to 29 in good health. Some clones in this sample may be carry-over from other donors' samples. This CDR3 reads CASGLVSVRGETQYF. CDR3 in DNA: TGTGCTAGTGGTTTGGTAAGTGTCCGGGGAGAGACCCAGTACTTC.